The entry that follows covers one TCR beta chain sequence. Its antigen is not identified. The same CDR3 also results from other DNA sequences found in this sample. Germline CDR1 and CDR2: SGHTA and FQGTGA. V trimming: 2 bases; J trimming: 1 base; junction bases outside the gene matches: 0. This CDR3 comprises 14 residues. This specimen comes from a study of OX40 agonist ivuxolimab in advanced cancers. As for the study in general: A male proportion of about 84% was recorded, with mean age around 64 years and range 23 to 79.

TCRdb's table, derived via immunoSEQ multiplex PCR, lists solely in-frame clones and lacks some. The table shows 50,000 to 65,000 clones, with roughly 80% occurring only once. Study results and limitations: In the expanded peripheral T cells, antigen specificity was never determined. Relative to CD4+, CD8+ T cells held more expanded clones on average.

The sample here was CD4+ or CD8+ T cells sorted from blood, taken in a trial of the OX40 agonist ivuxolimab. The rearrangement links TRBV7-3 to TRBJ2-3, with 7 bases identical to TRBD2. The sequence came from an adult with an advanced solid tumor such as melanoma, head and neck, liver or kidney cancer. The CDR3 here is CASSLAGGTDTQYF. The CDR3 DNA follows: TGTGCCAGCAGCTTAGCGGGGGGCACAGATACGCAGTATTTT.